Listed here are 20 T cell receptor beta chains from one sample, sequenced in a study of T cell changes during pregnancy in multiple sclerosis. The protocol was immunoSEQ multiplex PCR, while the TCRdb copy is restricted to in-frame clones and leaves out a portion. The data show roughly 80,000 clones, roughly 93% seen once. Sequenced here: peripheral blood, sampled in the second trimester of pregnancy. All receptors derive from a female donor with multiple sclerosis, enrolled in a pregnancy study.

This chain joins TRBV21-1 and TRBJ2-2; the D call of TRBD2 is as the table states it, not checked on the DNA. TRBV21-1 is tagged as a pseudogene. There are 14 residues in the CDR3. Here the CDR3 DNA reads TGTGCCAGCGCGTGGGATACGGGGACCGGGGAGCTGTTTTTT. Translation gives CASAWDTGTGELFF.

The chain joins TRBV18 to TRBJ1-1; 10 bases are shared with TRBD1. V dropped 5 bases and J dropped 8; count of bases not matched to a gene: 5. Looked up from germline, CDR1 is KGHSH and CDR2 is LQKENI. This CDR3 region has 13 residues. CDR3 nucleotides: TGTGCCAGCTCAGGACAGGGGGTTCCCGAAGCTTTCTTT. This sequence encodes CASSGQGVPEAFF.

CDR3 amino acids: CASSGQAASGTGELFF. In DNA form, the CDR3 reads TGTGCCAGCTCGGGACAGGCCGCGTCGGGCACCGGGGAGCTGTTTTTT. The rearrangement joins TRBV11-2 to TRBJ2-2; 8 bases fit TRBD1. CDR3 length equals 16 residues. With 8 bases clipped from V and 4 bases from J, the junction kept 12 bases outside the gene matches. Germline values: CDR1 SGHAT, CDR2 FQNNGV.

This clone was seen once. The J gene is TRBJ1-5, the V gene TRBV6-1; D not certain. This CDR3 comprises 15 residues. Trimming pared 8 bases from V and 3 bases from J, leaving 17 bases between. Germline V lookup: CDR1 MNHNS, CDR2 SASEGT. The CDR3 nucleotides read TGTGCCAGCCTTGATGAGCTGCTGTTCAATCAGCCCCAGCATTTT. Amino acids: CASLDELLFNQPQHF.

The gene calls are TRBV19 and TRBJ2-1; 8 nucleotides agree with TRBD2. Looked up from germline, CDR1 is LNHDA and CDR2 is SQIVND (reference sequence). J gave up 2 bases and V 4 bases, and 1 base lay outside the gene matches. The CDR3 is 14 residues long. Here the CDR3 DNA reads TGTGCCAGTAGTAGCGGGGGGCCCTACAATGAGCAGTTCTTC. Its protein product is CASSSGGPYNEQFF.

The chain combines TRBV5-6 with TRBJ2-1; D is possibly TRBD2 (6 bases). The V and J ends lost 0 bases and 6 bases respectively, with 13 bases between them. CDR1 is SGHDT, CDR2 YYEEEE, per germline. This CDR3 spans 15 amino acids. This chain's CDR3 is CASSLGLGGTNEQFF. DNA for the CDR3: TGTGCCAGCAGCTTGGGGCTAGGAGGGACCAATGAGCAGTTCTTC.

This sequence joins TRBV5-1 and TRBJ1-2; D uncertain. The germline V gene has CDR1 SGHRS and CDR2 YFSETQ. The CDR3 spans 13 residues. The V gene lost 7 bases and the J gene lost 2 bases, with 12 bases spanning the gap. DNA of the CDR3: TGCGCCAGCCGTTCCGAGGTGAACTATGGCTACACCTTC. This translates into CASRSEVNYGYTF.

V usage is TRBV5-1 and J usage is TRBJ1-6, with TRBD1 identical over 9 bases. Trimming removed 0 bases from V and 7 bases from J; junction bases left unmatched: 17. The CDR3 covers 20 residues. Germline V gives CDR1 SGHRS, CDR2 YFSETQ. CDR3 amino acids: CASSLETGTGRLWVNSPLHF. The CDR3 nucleotides read TGCGCCAGCAGCTTGGAAACCGGGACAGGGCGATTATGGGTCAATTCACCCCTCCACTTT.

The chain links TRBV6-5 to TRBJ2-7; possibly TRBD2 for D (6 bases). The CDR3 is made up of 15 amino acids. The germline V and J ends were trimmed by 8 bases and 2 bases, with 19 bases remaining between them. CDR1 MNHEY and CDR2 SVGAGI come from the germline V gene. The CDR3 DNA reads TGTGCCAGCTCACCCGAAGCGGGTGCTGCCTACGAGCAGTACTTC. Protein sequence: CASSPEAGAAYEQYF.

The chain links TRBV30 to TRBJ1-1; a weak D match, TRBD1 (5 bases). The CDR3 runs 12 residues. The germline gives CDR1 GTSNPN, CDR2 SVGIG (reference sequence). Trimming removed 1 base from V and 7 bases from J, with 10 bases in between. In DNA, the CDR3 is TGTGCCTGGAGTGGCCAGGGCGGTGAAGCTTTCTTT. It encodes CAWSGQGGEAFF. The entire variable domain, with the rest obtained from reference TRBV30 and TRBJ1-1, is as follows: SQTIHQWPATLVQPVGSPLSLECTVEGTSNPNLYWYRQAAGRGLQLLFYSVGIGQISSEVPQNLSASRPQDRQFILSSKKLLLSDSGFYLCAWSGQGGEAFFGQGTRLTVV.

The V call is TRBV5-6, the J call TRBJ2-3; the match to TRBD2 covers 8 bases. The CDR3 length is 15 residues. The V segment lost 0 bases and the J segment 5 bases; nucleotides outside the gene matches: 5. Germline V gene lookup returns CDR1 SGHDT and CDR2 YYEEEE. The CDR3 sequence: CASSLGTSWEDTQYF. The CDR3 bases are TGTGCCAGCAGCTTGGGGACTAGCTGGGAAGATACGCAGTATTTT.

The chain has TRBV9 and TRBJ2-7; 8 bases map to TRBD2. Germline V gene lookup returns CDR1 SGDLS and CDR2 YYNGEE. This CDR3 comprises 15 residues. Germline trimming cut 2 bases from V and 4 bases from J; bases unmatched to any gene: 8. In DNA, the CDR3 is TGTGCCAGCAGCGTCGGGAGGGAGCCAGAATACGAGCAGTACTTC. This encodes CASSVGREPEYEQYF. The full variable domain, in which reference TRBV9 and TRBJ2-7 provide the parts outside the CDR3, is DSGVTQTPKHLITATGQRVTLRCSPRSGDLSVYWYQQSLDQGLQFLIQYYNGEERAKGNILERFSAQQFPDLHSELNLSSLELGDSALYFCASSVGREPEYEQYFGPGTRLTVT.

V usage is TRBV9 and J usage is TRBJ2-1; the D gene is possibly TRBD2 (5 bases). Deletions cut 0 bases from V and 10 bases from J, with 11 bases between. Germline V gene sequence: CDR1 SGDLS, CDR2 YYNGEE. The CDR3 spans 13 residues. CDR3 in DNA: TGTGCCAGCAGCGTAGCTACGAGGAGGGAGCAGTTCTTC. This gives the protein CASSVATRREQFF.

This chain connects TRBV19 to TRBJ2-1; D possibly corresponds to TRBD2 (6 bases). With 7 bases removed from V and 8 bases from J, the gap between germline ends came to 27 bases. This CDR3 is built from 17 residues. From germline, CDR1 is LNHDA and CDR2 SQIVND (reference sequence). The CDR3 bases are TGTGCCAGTAAAGACAGCCTAAAAATCCCGGGGGAGGATGAGCAGTTCTTC. This codes for CASKDSLKIPGEDEQFF.

The chain uses TRBV27 and TRBJ1-5, with D maybe TRBD1 (5 bases). The V gene lost 1 base and the J gene lost 1 base, with 11 bases spanning the gap. The CDR3 has 16 amino acids. Germline values: CDR1 MNHEY, CDR2 SMNVEV (reference sequence). The CDR3 region has the DNA TGTGCCAGCAGTTTATGGTATAGGGGAAGCAATCAGCCCCAGCATTTT. Protein: CASSLWYRGSNQPQHF.

The CDR3 sequence: CARSLKQGKEAFF. Written as DNA, the CDR3 is TGTGCCAGAAGCTTGAAACAGGGGAAGGAAGCTTTCTTT. The rearrangement joins TRBV5-3 to TRBJ1-1; 7 bases are a match to TRBD1. TRBV5-3 is noted as an ORF with a role that remains uncertain. The CDR3 contains 13 residues. V dropped 1 base and J dropped 8; count of bases not matched to a gene: 5.

This CDR3 is CASSSSGIEQYF. The CDR3 DNA sequence: TGTGCCAGCAGCTCTTCCGGTATCGAGCAGTACTTC. The chain is built from TRBV7-8 and TRBJ2-7; the D is unclear. The CDR3 spans 12 residues. Trimming pared 4 bases from V and 6 bases from J, leaving 10 bases between. Germline CDR1 SGHVS, CDR2 FQNEAQ.

The V gene is TRBV1, the J gene TRBJ2-3; TRBD2, as called in the table, went unchecked against the DNA. TRBV1 is flagged as a pseudogene. This CDR3 is built from 13 residues. The CDR3 here is CTSSQVLADTQYF. The CDR3 coding sequence is TGCACCAGCAGCCAAGTACTAGCAGATACGCAGTATTTT.

The chain has TRBV27 and TRBJ1-1, with 7 bases that match TRBD1. J gave up 2 bases and V 3 bases, and 9 bases lay outside the gene matches. The CDR3 is 16 residues long. In germline, CDR1 is MNHEY, CDR2 SMNVEV (reference sequence). CDR3: CASSFIPQGGNTEAFF. CDR3 nucleotides: TGTGCCAGCAGTTTTATTCCCCAGGGGGGAAACACTGAAGCTTTCTTT.

This chain uses TRBV10-3 with TRBJ1-1, with D possibly TRBD1 on 6 matching bases. Germline-derived CDR1 and CDR2 are ENHRY and SYGVKD. The ends were cut back, 3 bases at V and 3 bases at J, with 11 bases in the middle. The CDR3 has 14 residues. CDR3 nucleotide sequence: TGTGCCATCAGTGATTTGGGGGCGGACACTGAAGCTTTCTTT. This codes for CAISDLGADTEAFF.